A single T cell receptor beta chain is shown here with its context. The target antigen is unknown. Primers included in the PCR were 60 Vbeta and 13 Jbeta primers. Using immunoSEQ multiplex PCR, the repertoire was profiled, and TCRdb retains in-frame clones only, with some absent. The sample lists tens of thousands of clones, approximately 68% occurring once. These data belong to a study of cytomegalovirus exposure and HLA in healthy donors. Germline V gene data show CDR1 as DFQATT and CDR2 as SNEGSKA (reference sequence). This CDR3 contains 11 residues. V was pared by 5 bases and J by 6 bases, with 8 bases between. Study-level points and caveats: Later analysis associated a missense DCLRE1C variant with TCR beta V- and J-gene trimming. Some V segments could not be told apart, so they were left out, TRBV6-2 and TRBV6-3 among them. Further analysis was carried out later, and it showed several of the most significant clusters appearing linked to common viral pathogens.

The sample was PBMCs. This chain connects TRBV20-1 to TRBJ2-1, with D possibly TRBD2 on 5 matching bases. The TCR comes from a boy aged 5 to 17 in good health and CMV-seropositive. CDR3 sequence reads: CSAAEVNEQFF. CDR3 nucleotides: TGCAGTGCTGCGGAGGTCAATGAGCAGTTCTTC.